The present entry profiles one T cell receptor (beta chain) with its context. The method was immunoSEQ multiplex PCR; TCRdb's version includes in-frame clones alone and lacks a portion of them. The table shows 13,000 or so clones, with about four fifths occurring only once. V dropped 4 bases and J dropped 1 base, with 17 bases sitting between them. In germline, CDR1 is SGHRS, CDR2 YFSETQ. The CDR3 totals 16 residues. This sample is drawn from a study of control samples from healthy donors and cancer patients. This receptor was identified in a male donor with melanoma. The rearrangement joins TRBV5-1 to TRBJ1-1; a possible D gene is TRBD1 (5 bases). Sequencing input: formalin-fixed, paraffin-embedded tissue. The CDR3 DNA reads as TGCGCCAGCAGCCAGATCCTGGGGGGAGCGAACACTGAAGCTTTCTTT. This codes for CASSQILGGANTEAFF.